This TCR beta chain was found in a study of response to subunit inactivated influenza vaccine. The study's findings and limits: Few new T cells, the authors suggested, are recruited by each seasonal influenza vaccination.

Each CDR3 protein is one row after TCRdb ran MiXCR on the RT-PCR reads. The sample gives about 570,000 distinct CDR3 sequences, roughly 12% of which show up once; about a tenth is in the top ten. At least ten counts were recorded for this clonotype. Antigen unknown. It is unclear where the CDR3 begins or ends on the DNA, so no DNA is shown, and the CDR3 is as TCRdb lists it. The specimen comprised PBMCs from blood, sampled on the day of vaccination. The origin of this receptor is a man in his forties or fifties who received an inactivated influenza vaccine.

The CDR3 loop reads CASSQDVGGGSFF. The chain joins TRBV14 to TRBJ2-1; TRBD1 is the table's D call and was not checked against the DNA. The CDR3 is 13 residues long, counting both termini. Germline loops: CDR1 SGHDN, CDR2 FVKESK.